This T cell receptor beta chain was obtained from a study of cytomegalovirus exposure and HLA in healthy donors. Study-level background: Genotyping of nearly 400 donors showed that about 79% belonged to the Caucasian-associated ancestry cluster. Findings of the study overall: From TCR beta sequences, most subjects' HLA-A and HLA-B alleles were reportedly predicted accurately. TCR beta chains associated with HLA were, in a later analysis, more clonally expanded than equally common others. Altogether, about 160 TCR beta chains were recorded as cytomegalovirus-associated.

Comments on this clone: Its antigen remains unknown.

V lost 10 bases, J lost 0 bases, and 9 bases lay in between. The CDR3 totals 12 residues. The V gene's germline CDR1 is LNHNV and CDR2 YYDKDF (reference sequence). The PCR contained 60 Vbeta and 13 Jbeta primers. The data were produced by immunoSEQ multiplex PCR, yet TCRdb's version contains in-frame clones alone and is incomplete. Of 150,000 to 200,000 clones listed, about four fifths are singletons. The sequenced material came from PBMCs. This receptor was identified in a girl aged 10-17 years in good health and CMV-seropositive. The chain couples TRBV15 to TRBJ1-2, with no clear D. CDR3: CAIRSPNYGYTF. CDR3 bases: TGTGCCATCAGGAGCCCTAACTATGGCTACACCTTC.